These 13 T cell receptor beta chains came from one sample sequenced in a study of T cell changes during pregnancy in multiple sclerosis. Some clones are missing from TCRdb's copy, which holds only in-frame ones; the method was immunoSEQ multiplex PCR. The table lists about 34,000 clones, roughly 88% of them singletons. Specimen: peripheral blood, collected in the second trimester of pregnancy. These receptors originate from a female donor in good health, enrolled as a control in a pregnancy study.

The CDR3 reads CASSSGGRTGELFF. The CDR3 nucleotides are TGTGCCAGTAGTTCGGGGGGGAGGACCGGGGAGCTGTTTTTT. The gene calls are TRBV19 and TRBJ2-2, with 8 bases lining up with TRBD2. The CDR3 runs 14 residues. V lost 5 bases to trimming and J lost 5 bases; unmatched junction nucleotides: 4. Per the germline V gene, CDR1 is LNHDA and CDR2 is SQIVND (reference sequence).

J is TRBJ2-5 and V is TRBV10-3, with 15 bases matching TRBD2. V gave up 2 bases and J gave up 7 bases; unmatched junction bases: 11. Germline-derived CDR1 and CDR2 are ENHRY and SYGVKD. The CDR3 runs to 18 residues. The CDR3 is CAISEPGLAGGQVGTQYF. The CDR3 DNA follows: TGTGCCATCAGTGAGCCTGGACTAGCGGGGGGGCAGGTAGGGACCCAGTACTTC.

The chain couples TRBV11-1 to TRBJ1-1; a possible D gene is TRBD1 (6 bases). The CDR3 has 12 amino acids. Deletions cut 5 bases from V and 11 bases from J, with 15 bases between. Germline V gives CDR1 SGHAT, CDR2 FQDESV (reference sequence). DNA of the CDR3: TGTGCCAGCAGCCTCCCCCACAGGGATGCTTTCTTT. Translating gives CASSLPHRDAFF.

This sequence joins TRBV6-4 and TRBJ2-1; D remains ambiguous. This CDR3 contains 15 residues. V was trimmed by 0 bases and J by 6 bases, leaving 12 bases between them. The V gene's germline CDR1 is MRHNA and CDR2 SNTAGT. Here the CDR3 reads CASSDSLDPGNEQFF. CDR3 nucleotide sequence: TGTGCCAGCAGTGACTCCCTGGATCCAGGCAATGAGCAGTTCTTC.

The rearrangement joins TRBV6-4 to TRBJ2-3; D possibly corresponds to TRBD1 (7 bases). Trimming pared 2 bases from V and 3 bases from J, leaving 12 bases between. CDR1 is MRHNA and CDR2 is SNTAGT in the germline V gene. This CDR3 has 15 residues. The DNA for the CDR3 is TGTGCCAGCAGTGACCGGTCAGGGGGGACAGATACGCAGTATTTT. Its protein is CASSDRSGGTDTQYF.

The chain joins TRBV19 to TRBJ2-3; D unclear. V was shortened by 1 base and J by 2 bases, with 10 bases between the two germline ends. CDR1 is LNHDA, CDR2 SQIVND, per germline (reference sequence). The CDR3 totals 15 residues. The CDR3 sequence is CASSIGQGPTDTQYF. The DNA of the CDR3 is TGTGCCAGTAGTATAGGACAAGGCCCCACAGATACGCAGTATTTT.

The V call is TRBV5-4, the J call TRBJ1-3; D remains unclear. Deletions cut 0 bases from V and 0 bases from J, with 7 bases between. Germline V gives CDR1 SGHNT, CDR2 YYREEE (reference sequence). This CDR3 has 15 amino acids. CDR3 loop: CASSLGGNSGNTIYF. The CDR3, as DNA: TGTGCCAGCAGCTTGGGAGGGAACTCTGGAAACACCATATATTTT.

J is TRBJ2-7 and V is TRBV27, with D maybe TRBD2 (6 bases). CDR3 size: 14 residues. The V gene lost 5 bases and the J gene lost 2 bases, with 13 bases spanning the gap. CDR1 and CDR2 (germline): MNHEY, SMNVEV (reference sequence). The CDR3 DNA reads as TGTGCCAGCAGTCCGGCCCGACTAGCCTACGAGCAGTACTTC. Amino acids: CASSPARLAYEQYF.

This clone was seen only a few times. This chain joins TRBV28 and TRBJ1-1, with TRBD1 identical over 7 bases. The CDR3 runs to 15 residues. The V gene end was trimmed by 4 bases and the J gene end by 0 bases; junction bases not matched to a gene: 5. CDR1 MDHEN and CDR2 SYDVKM come from the germline V gene. The CDR3 bases are TGTGCCAGCAGTTGGCGACAGGGAATGAACACTGAAGCTTTCTTT. The encoded protein is CASSWRQGMNTEAFF. The whole variable domain, filled in from reference TRBV28 and TRBJ1-1, reads DVKVTQSSRYLVKRTGEKVFLECVQDMDHENMFWYRQDPGLGLRLIYFSYDVKMKEKGDIPEGYSVSREKKERFSLILESASTNQTSMYLCASSWRQGMNTEAFFGQGTRLTVV.

V usage is TRBV6-6 and J usage is TRBJ2-3, with D possibly being TRBD2 (6 bases). V was pared by 8 bases and J by 4 bases, with 13 bases between. The CDR3 length is 13 residues. Germline values: CDR1 MNHNY, CDR2 SVGAGI (reference sequence). DNA for the CDR3: TGTGCCAGCTTTTCCGGGGGAGCAGATACGCAGTATTTT. Its protein product is CASFSGGADTQYF.

This sequence joins TRBV2 and TRBJ1-5, with a possible D match to TRBD1 (5 bases). Germline V gene sequence: CDR1 SNHLY, CDR2 FYNNEI. This CDR3 comprises 15 residues. V was pared by 4 bases and J by 0 bases, with 10 bases between. The CDR3 here is CASSGLTDSNQPQHF. In DNA, the CDR3 is TGTGCCAGCAGTGGGTTGACAGATAGCAATCAGCCCCAGCATTTT.

The rearrangement joins TRBV10-1 to TRBJ1-4; TRBD1 might be the D (6 bases). Germline CDR1 and CDR2: WNHNN and SYGVQD (reference sequence). The CDR3 covers 14 residues. With 4 bases removed from V and 0 bases from J, the gap between germline ends came to 6 bases. The CDR3 spells CASSGQATNEKLFF. DNA for the CDR3: TGCGCCAGCAGTGGACAGGCAACTAATGAAAAACTGTTTTTT.

V gene TRBV27 combines with J gene TRBJ2-2; tentative D call: TRBD2 (6 bases). The germline CDR1 and CDR2 sequences are MNHEY and SMNVEV (reference sequence). CDR3 length: 14 residues. Trimming stripped 5 bases from V and 7 bases from J, with 14 bases between. Written as DNA, the CDR3 is TGTGCCAGCAGTCCTCCCTCGGGGGTCGGGGAGCTGTTTTTT. It is translated as CASSPPSGVGELFF.